Each of the 3 T cell receptor beta chains below was sequenced from the same sample in a study of blood T cell repertoires in COVID-19. Using immunoSEQ multiplex PCR, the repertoire was profiled, and TCRdb retains in-frame clones only, with some absent. The data show about 280,000 clones, with more than 75% seen just once and about 2.2% held by the top ten. The specimen was peripheral blood. Source of these receptors: a woman between 25 and 40 years old who had recovered from COVID-19.

The rearrangement links TRBV19 to TRBJ1-4; D is unclear. CDR3 length: 12 amino acids. V shed 3 bases and J shed 8 bases, with 7 bases lying between them. Germline values: CDR1 LNHDA, CDR2 SQIVND (reference sequence). The CDR3 coding sequence is TGTGCCAGTAGTATTACGGTGGAAAAACTGTTTTTT. This gives the protein CASSITVEKLFF. The full variable domain, in which reference TRBV19 and TRBJ1-4 provide the parts outside the CDR3, is DGGITQSPKYLFRKEGQNVTLSCEQNLNHDAMYWYRQDPGQGLRLIYYSQIVNDFQKGDIAEGYSVSREKKESFPLTVTSAQKNPTAFYLCASSITVEKLFFGSGTQLSVL.

This rearrangement joins TRBV10-1 to TRBJ2-2, with TRBD1 matching 9 bases. This CDR3 contains 16 residues. CDR1 WNHNN and CDR2 SYGVQD come from the germline V gene (reference sequence). V shed 6 bases and J 3 bases; nucleotides not matched to a gene: 8. The CDR3 sequence: CASSSGQGFDTGELFF. CDR3 bases: TGCGCCAGCAGCTCGGGACAGGGATTTGACACCGGGGAGCTGTTTTTT.

The rearrangement joins TRBV30 to TRBJ1-2; D is unresolved. Germline V CDR1 and CDR2: GTSNPN, SVGIG (reference sequence). V lost 0 bases, J lost 3 bases, and 8 bases lay in between. The length of the CDR3 is 13 residues. DNA for the CDR3: TGTGCCTGGAGTGTAGTCACAGACTATGGCTACACCTTC. This codes for CAWSVVTDYGYTF.